This T cell receptor beta chain derives from a study of blood T cells in healthy people across ages. Notes on the study in general: Higher diversity and more naive CD4+ cells were features of long-lived donors, compared to aged donors.

This clonotype has just one count. No antigen is known for it. The second PCR ran about 6 to 12 cycles with a sample-barcoded 5' primer and J-beta primers. One entry per CDR3 protein, called by TCRdb with MiXCR from the 5' RACE reads. This table holds more than 800,000 distinct CDR3 sequences, more than 35% found once. The V gene's germline CDR1 is DFQATT and CDR2 SNEGSKA (reference sequence). The CDR3 consists of 16 residues. V is TRBV20-1 and J is TRBJ2-4; 11 nucleotides align to TRBD1. Gene TRBJ2-7 matches the end of the DNA better, so the J call may be wrong. The sample consisted of blood. The sequence was collected from a woman between 55 and 75 years old in good health. This chain's CDR3 is CSAVLAPGQGAYEQYF. The CDR3 nucleotides are TGCAGTGCCGTTCTTGCGCCTGGACAGGGGGCATACGAGCAGTACTTC.